This TCR beta chain was identified during a study of blood T cell repertoires in COVID-19. Categorization into cohorts depended on clinical history that participants reported. Two negative PCRs, clearance, or symptom resolution were required of recovered Cohort 3 donors. Methods used by the authors: Reference gene primers were amplified, and this amplification served to estimate nucleated cell counts. Clones were sequenced by immunoSEQ multiplex PCR, and TCRdb holds only the in-frame ones, with some missing. D and trimming come from the DNA, and the V and J calls and clone size come from that table. The sample carries approximately 200,000 clones, 85% to 90% recorded once. This CDR3 is built from 18 residues. V lost 0 bases, J lost 0 bases, and 8 bases stayed unmatched. CDR1 is GTSNPN, CDR2 SVGIG, per germline (reference sequence).

The sequence derives from a man aged 25-40 years who had recovered from COVID-19. The sample comprised PBMCs or T cells enriched from blood (not recorded which). The chain uses TRBV30 and TRBJ1-6; 7 bases map to TRBD1. Here the CDR3 DNA reads TGTGCCTGGAGTGTACGGGACAGTTGGGGCTCCTATAATTCACCCCTCCACTTT. Protein sequence: CAWSVRDSWGSYNSPLHF. Based on the CDR3 plus reference TRBV30 and TRBJ1-6, the full variable domain is SQTIHQWPATLVQPVGSPLSLECTVEGTSNPNLYWYRQAAGRGLQLLFYSVGIGQISSEVPQNLSASRPQDRQFILSSKKLLLSDSGFYLCAWSVRDSWGSYNSPLHFGNGTRLTVT.